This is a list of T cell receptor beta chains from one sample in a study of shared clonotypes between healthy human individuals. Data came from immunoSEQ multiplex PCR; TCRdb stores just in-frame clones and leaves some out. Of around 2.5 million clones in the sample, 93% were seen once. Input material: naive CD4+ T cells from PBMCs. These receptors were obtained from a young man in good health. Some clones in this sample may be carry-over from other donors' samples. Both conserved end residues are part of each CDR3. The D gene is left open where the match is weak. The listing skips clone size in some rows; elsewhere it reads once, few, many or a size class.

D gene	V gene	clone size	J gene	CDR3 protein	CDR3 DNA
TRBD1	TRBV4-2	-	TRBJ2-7	CASSRTGQGGYEQYF	TGTGCCAGCAGCCGAACAGGACAGGGCGGGTACGAGCAGTACTTC
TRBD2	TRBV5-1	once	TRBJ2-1	CASSLTLAGGTHEQFF	TGCGCCAGCAGCTTGACACTAGCGGGAGGAACACATGAGCAGTTCTTC
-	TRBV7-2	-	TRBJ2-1	CASSLLAPRYNEQFF	TGTGCCAGCAGCTTACTGGCCCCCCGATACAATGAGCAGTTCTTC
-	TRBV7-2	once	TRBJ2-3	CASSYGRLRTDTQYF	TGTGCCAGCAGTTATGGGCGGCTTCGCACAGATACGCAGTATTTT
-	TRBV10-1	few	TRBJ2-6	CASREVSGANVLTF	TGCGCCAGCAGAGAGGTATCTGGGGCCAACGTCCTGACTTTC
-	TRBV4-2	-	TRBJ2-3	CASSLGTPEVDTQYF	TGTGCCAGCAGCCTCGGGACTCCCGAAGTGGATACGCAGTATTTT
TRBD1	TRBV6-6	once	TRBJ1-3	CASSYSQGAAGNTIYF	TGTGCCAGCAGTTACTCCCAGGGGGCGGCGGGAAACACCATATATTTT
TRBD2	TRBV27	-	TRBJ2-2	CASSSGRSTGELFF	TGTGCCAGCAGTAGCGGGAGGTCCACCGGGGAGCTGTTTTTT
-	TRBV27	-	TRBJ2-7	CASSSAGGEQYF	TGTGCCAGCAGTTCCGCCGGGGGCGAGCAGTACTTC
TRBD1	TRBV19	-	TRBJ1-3	CASSPETGGPGNTIYF	TGTGCCAGTAGTCCGGAAACAGGGGGCCCTGGAAACACCATATATTTT
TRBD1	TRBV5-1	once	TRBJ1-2	CASTPGGTGSGYTF	TGCGCCAGCACCCCGGGAGGGACAGGGAGTGGCTACACCTTC
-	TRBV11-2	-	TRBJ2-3	CASSISRGHPSTDTQYF	TGTGCCAGCAGCATCTCGAGGGGACACCCTAGCACAGATACGCAGTATTTT
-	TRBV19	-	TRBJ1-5	CATTGGYNQPQHF	TGTGCCACTACCGGCGGCTACAATCAGCCCCAGCATTTT
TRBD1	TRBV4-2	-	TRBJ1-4	CASSLGQGAFNEKLFF	TGTGCCAGCAGCCTGGGGCAGGGGGCGTTTAATGAAAAACTGTTTTTT
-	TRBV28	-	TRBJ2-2	CASARRAVWELFF	TGTGCCAGCGCAAGGAGGGCAGTTTGGGAGCTGTTTTTT
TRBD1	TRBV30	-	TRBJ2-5	CAWDRGPETQYF	TGTGCCTGGGACAGGGGGCCAGAGACCCAGTACTTC
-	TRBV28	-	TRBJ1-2	CASNGAENYGYTF	TGTGCCAGCAATGGGGCAGAGAACTATGGCTACACCTTC
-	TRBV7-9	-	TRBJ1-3	CASGRTAPSGNTIYF	TGTGCCAGCGGGAGGACAGCTCCCTCTGGAAACACCATATATTTT
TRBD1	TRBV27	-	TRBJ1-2	CASSFEGTGSYGYTF	TGTGCCAGCAGTTTCGAGGGGACAGGGAGCTATGGCTACACCTTC
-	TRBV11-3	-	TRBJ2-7	CASSSSPGLEQYF	TGTGCCAGCAGCTCATCTCCGGGTCTAGAGCAGTACTTC
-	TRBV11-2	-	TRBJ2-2	CASSALGRELFF	TGTGCCAGCAGCGCGTTGGGTCGGGAGCTGTTTTTT
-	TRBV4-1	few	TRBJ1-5	CASSQPFENQPQHF	TGCGCCAGCAGCCAACCCTTCGAAAATCAGCCCCAGCATTTT
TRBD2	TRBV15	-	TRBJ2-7	CATSRGWTSGENEQYF	TGTGCCACCAGCAGAGGTTGGACTAGCGGGGAAAACGAGCAGTACTTC
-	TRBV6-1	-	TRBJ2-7	CASSGRRERSSYEQYF	TGTGCCAGCAGTGGGCGACGAGAGCGGAGCTCCTACGAGCAGTACTTC
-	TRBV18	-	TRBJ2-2	CASSWAPGENTGELFF	TGTGCCAGCTCATGGGCCCCCGGGGAGAACACCGGGGAGCTGTTTTTT
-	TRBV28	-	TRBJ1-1	CASSPSGPRGAFF	TGTGCCAGCAGTCCGTCCGGTCCCCGGGGAGCTTTCTTT
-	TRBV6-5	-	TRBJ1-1	CASSYDGVNEAFF	TGTGCCAGCAGTTACGACGGGGTTAATGAAGCTTTCTTT
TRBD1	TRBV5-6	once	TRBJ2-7	CASSLAQGRREQYF	TGTGCCAGCAGCTTGGCACAGGGGAGACGGGAGCAGTACTTC
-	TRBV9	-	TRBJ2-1	CASSVGSGWEQFF	TGTGCCAGCAGCGTAGGGTCGGGATGGGAGCAGTTCTTC
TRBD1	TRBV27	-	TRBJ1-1	CASSPGGRVNTEAFF	TGTGCCAGCAGTCCAGGGGGGAGGGTGAACACTGAAGCTTTCTTT
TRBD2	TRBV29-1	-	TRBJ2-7	CSVKAGGGSNYEQYF	TGCAGCGTGAAGGCAGGCGGCGGGAGTAACTACGAGCAGTACTTC
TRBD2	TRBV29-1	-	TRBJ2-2	CSVDLAGNTGELFF	TGCAGCGTTGATCTAGCGGGAAACACCGGGGAGCTGTTTTTT
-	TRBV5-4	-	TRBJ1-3	CASSLEGTLSGNTIYF	TGTGCCAGCAGCTTGGAGGGAACCCTCTCTGGAAACACCATATATTTT